These 23 T cell receptor beta chains came from one sample sequenced in a study of T cell responses to AZD1222 COVID-19 vaccine. Using immunoSEQ multiplex PCR, the repertoire was profiled, and TCRdb retains in-frame clones only, with some absent. This sample carries about 86,000 clones, more than 75% of them seen once, and the ten largest clones take roughly 20%. The sequencing used peripheral blood, collected on day 0 of AZD1222 vaccination. All receptors come from an adult in good health.

This clone was counted once. V and J are TRBV6-5 and TRBJ2-1; D gene uncertain. Trimming pared 8 bases from V and 9 bases from J, leaving 14 bases between. Germline CDR1 reads MNHEY; CDR2 reads SVGAGI. The CDR3 has 12 amino acids. The CDR3 bases are TGTGCCAGCGGTCTAATCCAGAGTGAGCAGTTCTTC. This gives the protein CASGLIQSEQFF.

This clone was observed a handful of times. The V and J genes are TRBV7-6 and TRBJ2-2; possibly TRBD1 or TRBD2 for D (5 bases each). The germline V gene has CDR1 SGHVS and CDR2 FNYEAQ. Between the trimmed V and J ends, which lost 3 bases and 7 bases, there was a span of 21 bases. This CDR3 has 17 residues. The CDR3 protein is CASSFGQGTVEIGELFF. CDR3 nucleotides: TGTGCCAGCAGCTTCGGGCAAGGGACGGTAGAAATCGGGGAGCTGTTTTTT.

In its sample, this clone was seen a few times. The genes are TRBV10-2 and TRBJ2-3; D is undetermined. The V gene lost 2 bases and the J gene lost 2 bases, with 5 bases spanning the gap. The CDR3 covers 13 residues. In germline, CDR1 is WSHSY, CDR2 SAAADI. CDR3 nucleotide sequence: TGCGCCAGCAGTGAGGTATCCACAGATACGCAGTATTTT. Translated: CASSEVSTDTQYF.

The V and J genes are TRBV10-2 and TRBJ2-7; D gene uncertain. CDR1 is WSHSY, CDR2 SAAADI, per germline. There are 13 residues in the CDR3. The germline V and J ends were trimmed by 0 bases and 4 bases, with 7 bases remaining between them. The CDR3 loop is CASSESHQYEQYF. The CDR3 nucleotides read TGCGCCAGCAGTGAGTCCCATCAGTACGAGCAGTACTTC.

J is TRBJ2-1 and V is TRBV24-1; TRBD2 is a possible D gene (6 bases). V was trimmed by 0 bases and J by 8 bases, leaving 10 bases between them. Looked up from germline, CDR1 is KGHDR and CDR2 is SFDVKD. The CDR3 loop spans 14 amino acids. The CDR3 region is CATSDLETRYEQFF. DNA for the CDR3: TGTGCCACCAGTGATTTGGAGACTAGGTATGAGCAGTTCTTC.

The chain has TRBV18 and TRBJ2-7; maybe TRBD1 (6 bases). CDR1 KGHSH and CDR2 LQKENI come from the germline V gene. Trimming took off 6 bases at V and 7 bases at J, with 13 bases between the two ends. This CDR3 has 12 residues. CDR3 nucleotides: TGTGCCAGCTCCCCCGGGACACGGGAGCAGTACTTC. It yields the protein CASSPGTREQYF.

CDR3 nucleotide sequence: TGCGCCAGCAGCTTGCTTGACAGGGGAGGGCAGCCCCAGCATTTT. The encoded protein is CASSLLDRGGQPQHF. The chain links TRBV5-1 to TRBJ1-5; 8 nucleotides match TRBD1. Germline CDR1 is SGHRS and CDR2 is YFSETQ. The J segment lost 7 bases and the V segment lost 1 base, leaving 7 bases of the junction unmatched. The CDR3 runs to 15 residues.

This clone was picked up a small number of times. DNA for the CDR3: TGTGCCAGCAGCCGTACAAGGAACACCGGGGAGCTGTTTTTT. Protein product: CASSRTRNTGELFF. The chain recombines TRBV2 with TRBJ2-2, with D uncertain. V dropped 6 bases and J dropped 1 base, with 9 bases sitting between them. The germline gives CDR1 SNHLY, CDR2 FYNNEI. The CDR3 is made up of 14 amino acids.

J is TRBJ2-7 and V is TRBV11-2, with a possible D match to TRBD1 (5 bases). The CDR3 loop spans 12 amino acids. V was clipped by 2 bases and J by 12 bases, with 14 bases between them. CDR1 is SGHAT, CDR2 FQNNGV, per germline. CDR3 sequence reads: CASSLSQGNLYF. The CDR3 coding sequence is TGTGCCAGCAGCTTATCCCAGGGTAACCTGTACTTC.

This chain uses TRBV5-1 with TRBJ1-4, with 9 bases identical to TRBD1. V was pared by 6 bases and J by 8 bases, with 11 bases of the junction left unmatched. The germline gives CDR1 SGHRS, CDR2 YFSETQ. The CDR3 length is 15 residues. DNA of the CDR3: TGCGCCAGCAACGCCACCGGGACAGGGAGAGAAAAACTGTTTTTT. Protein sequence: CASNATGTGREKLFF.

V usage is TRBV6-1 and J usage is TRBJ1-2, with TRBD1 identical over 7 bases. The V and J ends lost 3 bases and 4 bases, in that order; junction bases with no gene match: 11. Germline loops: CDR1 MNHNS, CDR2 SASEGT. This CDR3 comprises 16 residues. In nucleotides, the CDR3 is TGTGCCAGCAGTGAGACCGGACAGGCGCGGGGCTATGGCTACACCTTC. Its translation: CASSETGQARGYGYTF.

This sequence joins TRBV28 and TRBJ2-1; 14 bases match TRBD2. V lost 4 bases to trimming and J lost 4 bases; unmatched junction nucleotides: 9. The CDR3 totals 18 residues. CDR1 MDHEN and CDR2 SYDVKM come from the germline V gene. CDR3 amino acids: CASSSPGLAGVRYNEQFF. In DNA, the CDR3 is TGTGCCAGCAGTTCGCCGGGACTAGCGGGAGTTCGATACAATGAGCAGTTCTTC.

The chain couples TRBV27 to TRBJ2-6; D perhaps matches TRBD2 (6 bases). This CDR3 has 18 residues. Trimming removed 3 bases at V and 0 bases at J, with 15 bases between. Looked up from germline, CDR1 is MNHEY and CDR2 is SMNVEV (reference sequence). The CDR3 DNA sequence: TGTGCCAGCAGTTTCGTAGGGACTGAGATCTCTGGGGCCAACGTCCTGACTTTC. It specifies CASSFVGTEISGANVLTF. The whole variable domain, remainder taken from reference TRBV27 and TRBJ2-6, is EAQVTQNPRYLITVTGKKLTVTCSQNMNHEYMSWYRQDPGLGLRQIYYSMNVEVTDKGDVPEGYKVSRKEKRNFPLILESPSPNQTSLYFCASSFVGTEISGANVLTFGAGSRLTVL.

The chain links TRBV5-4 to TRBJ1-3; D possibly corresponds to TRBD1 (6 bases). The germline gives CDR1 SGHNT, CDR2 YYREEE (reference sequence). This CDR3 has 14 residues. V was clipped by 1 base and J by 3 bases, with 8 bases between them. In nucleotides, the CDR3 is TGTGCCAGCAGCTTGTGGGGGCATGGAAACACCATATATTTT. This encodes CASSLWGHGNTIYF.

This rearrangement joins TRBV29-1 to TRBJ2-3; D unclear. Germline CDR1 and CDR2: SQVTM and ANQGSEA. CDR3 length equals 12 residues. Trimming took 8 bases from V and 7 from J, leaving 16 bases between them. The CDR3 region is CSFGPARNTQYF. The CDR3 DNA sequence: TGCAGCTTCGGCCCCGCGAGAAATACGCAGTATTTT.

In the case of this clone: The sample carries other DNA sequences with the same CDR3. The chain uses TRBV5-1 and TRBJ1-1; 7 nucleotides agree with TRBD1. CDR1 is SGHRS, CDR2 YFSETQ, per germline. The V and J ends lost 0 bases and 1 base, in that order; junction bases with no gene match: 0. This CDR3 is built from 14 residues. The CDR3 DNA reads TGCGCCAGCAGCTTGGACAGGGGGAACACTGAAGCTTTCTTT. Amino acid sequence: CASSLDRGNTEAFF. Filled out from reference TRBV5-1 and TRBJ1-1, the complete variable domain reads KAGVTQTPRYLIKTRGQQVTLSCSPISGHRSVSWYQQTPGQGLQFLFEYFSETQRNKGNFPGRFSGRQFSNSRSEMNVSTLELGDSALYLCASSLDRGNTEAFFGQGTRLTVV.

The chain links TRBV5-1 to TRBJ2-3; D is unclear. The CDR3 length is 15 residues. V was trimmed by 0 bases and J by 3 bases, leaving 11 bases between them. The germline CDR1 and CDR2 sequences are SGHRS and YFSETQ. Here the CDR3 DNA reads TGCGCCAGCAGCTTGGGGCTTAGTGGGACAGATACGCAGTATTTT. It is translated as CASSLGLSGTDTQYF.

The chain combines TRBV29-1 with TRBJ2-3; 10 bases map to TRBD1. Unmatched junction bases numbered 6, after V lost 1 base and J lost 8 bases. This CDR3 spans 14 amino acids. Germline V CDR1 and CDR2: SQVTM, ANQGSEA. CDR3 loop: CSVEGRTGGTTQYF. The CDR3 DNA follows: TGCAGCGTTGAAGGGAGGACAGGGGGTACTACGCAGTATTTT.

The chain links TRBV9 to TRBJ1-1, with D unresolved. This CDR3 has 14 residues. V lost 1 base to trimming and J lost 0 bases, with 7 bases between them. CDR1 and CDR2 (germline): SGDLS, YYNGEE. The CDR3 DNA reads as TGTGCCAGCAGCGTAAATCTAATGAACACTGAAGCTTTCTTT. As protein: CASSVNLMNTEAFF.

V is TRBV18 and J is TRBJ1-5; 7 bases fit TRBD1. The germline V gene has CDR1 KGHSH and CDR2 LQKENI. V lost 6 bases to trimming and J lost 5 bases; unmatched junction nucleotides: 10. The CDR3 contains 15 residues. CDR3 amino acids: CASSVSTGRDQPQHF. CDR3 bases: TGTGCCAGCTCCGTCTCGACAGGGCGAGATCAGCCCCAGCATTTT. The full variable domain, its missing parts supplied by reference TRBV18 and TRBJ1-5, is NAGVMQNPRHLVRRRGQEARLRCSPMKGHSHVYWYRQLPEEGLKFMVYLQKENIIDESGMPKERFSAEFPKEGPSILRIQQVVRGDSAAYFCASSVSTGRDQPQHFGDGTRLSIL.

The count of this clone is one. The germline gene is not matched at one end of the junction; a read error may be the cause. This sequence joins TRBV5-1 and TRBJ2-7, with 9 bases fitting TRBD2. Germline CDR1 reads SGHRS; CDR2 reads YFSETQ. This CDR3 has 14 residues. CDR3 nucleotide sequence: TGCGCCAACAGCTTGGTAGCGGGAGCCCACGAGCAGTACTTC. Protein: CANSLVAGAHEQYF.

This chain links TRBV3-1 (or the pseudogene TRBV3-2) with TRBJ2-2; D uncertain. The V end lost 0 bases, the J end lost 7 bases, and 9 bases lay between the germline ends. The CDR3 covers 14 residues. CDR1 LGHDT and CDR2 YNNKEL come from the germline V gene (reference sequence). Here the CDR3 reads CASSQEGLGGELFF. The CDR3 region has the DNA TGTGCCAGCAGCCAAGAGGGGTTGGGCGGGGAGCTGTTTTTT.

This clone was detected once. The V gene is TRBV5-1, the J gene TRBJ2-3; the D gene is possibly TRBD1 (5 bases). CDR1 is SGHRS and CDR2 is YFSETQ in the germline V gene. The CDR3 spans 15 residues. Trimming left V 3 bases short and J 2 bases short, with 13 bases between. The chain's CDR3 is CASSSDTPYTDTQYF. The CDR3 region has the DNA TGCGCCAGCAGCTCGGACACCCCTTACACAGATACGCAGTATTTT.